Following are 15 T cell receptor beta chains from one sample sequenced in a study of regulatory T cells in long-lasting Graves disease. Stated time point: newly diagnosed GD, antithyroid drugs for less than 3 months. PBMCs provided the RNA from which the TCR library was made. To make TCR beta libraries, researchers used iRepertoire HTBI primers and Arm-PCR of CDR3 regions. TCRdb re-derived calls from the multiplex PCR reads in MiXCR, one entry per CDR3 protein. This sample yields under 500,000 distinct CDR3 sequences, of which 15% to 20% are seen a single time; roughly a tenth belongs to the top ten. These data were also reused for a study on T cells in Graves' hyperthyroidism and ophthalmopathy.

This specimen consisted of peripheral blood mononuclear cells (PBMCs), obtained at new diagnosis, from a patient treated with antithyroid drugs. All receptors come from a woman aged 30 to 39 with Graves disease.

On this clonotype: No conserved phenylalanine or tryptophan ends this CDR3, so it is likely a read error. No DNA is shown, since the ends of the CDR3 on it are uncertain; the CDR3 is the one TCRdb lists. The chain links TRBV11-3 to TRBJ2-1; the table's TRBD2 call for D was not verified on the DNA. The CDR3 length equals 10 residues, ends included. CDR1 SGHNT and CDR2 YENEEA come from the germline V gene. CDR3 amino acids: CASTRRTSAN.

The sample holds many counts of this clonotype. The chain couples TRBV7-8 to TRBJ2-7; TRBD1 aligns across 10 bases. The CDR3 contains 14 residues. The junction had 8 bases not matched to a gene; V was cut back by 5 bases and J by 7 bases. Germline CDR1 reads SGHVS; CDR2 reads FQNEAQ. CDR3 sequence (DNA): TGTGCCAGCAGCAAAGGGACAGGGGTGCGGGAGCAGTACTTC. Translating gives CASSKGTGVREQYF. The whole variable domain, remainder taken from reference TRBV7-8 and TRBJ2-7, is GAGVSQSPRYKVAKRGQDVALRCDPISGHVSLFWYQQALGQGPEFLTYFQNEAQLDKSGLPSDRFFAERPEGSVSTLKIQRTQQEDSAVYLCASSKGTGVREQYFGPGTRLTVT.

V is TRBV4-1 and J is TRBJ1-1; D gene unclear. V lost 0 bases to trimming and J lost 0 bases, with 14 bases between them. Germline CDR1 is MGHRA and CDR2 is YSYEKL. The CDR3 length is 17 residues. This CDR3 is CASSQDPIGRMNTEAFF. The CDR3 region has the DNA TGCGCCAGCAGCCAAGATCCGATTGGGAGGATGAACACTGAAGCTTTCTTT.

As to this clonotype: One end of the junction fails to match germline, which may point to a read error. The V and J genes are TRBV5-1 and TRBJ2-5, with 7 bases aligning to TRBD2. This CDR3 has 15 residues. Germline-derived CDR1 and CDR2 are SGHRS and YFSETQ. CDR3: CAGSPAGDHQETQYF. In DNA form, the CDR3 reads TGCGCCGGCAGCCCCGCGGGGGACCACCAAGAGACCCAGTACTTC.

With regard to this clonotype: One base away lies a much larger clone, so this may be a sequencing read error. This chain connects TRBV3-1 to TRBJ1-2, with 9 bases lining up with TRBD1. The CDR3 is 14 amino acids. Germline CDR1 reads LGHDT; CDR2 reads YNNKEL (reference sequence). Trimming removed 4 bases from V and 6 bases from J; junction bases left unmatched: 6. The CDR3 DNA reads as TGTGCCAGCAGCCGGGCGCGGACAGGGGATGGCTACACCTTC. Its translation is CASSRARTGDGYTF.

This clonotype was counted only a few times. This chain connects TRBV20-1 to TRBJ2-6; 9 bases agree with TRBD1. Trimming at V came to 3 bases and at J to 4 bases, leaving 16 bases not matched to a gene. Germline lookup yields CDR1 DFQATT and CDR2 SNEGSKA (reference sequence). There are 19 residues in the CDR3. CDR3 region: CSASPGQGQTRAGANVLTF. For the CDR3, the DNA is TGCAGTGCTAGCCCGGGACAGGGACAAACAAGGGCCGGGGCCAACGTCCTGACTTTC.

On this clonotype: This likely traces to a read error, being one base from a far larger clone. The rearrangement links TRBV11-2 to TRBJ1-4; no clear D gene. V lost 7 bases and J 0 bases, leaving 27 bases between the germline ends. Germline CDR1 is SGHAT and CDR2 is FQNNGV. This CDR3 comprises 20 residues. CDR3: CASNAWFPRHRNSTNEKLFF. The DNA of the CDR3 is TGTGCCAGCAACGCTTGGTTCCCAAGACATCGGAACTCAACTAATGAAAAACTGTTTTTT.

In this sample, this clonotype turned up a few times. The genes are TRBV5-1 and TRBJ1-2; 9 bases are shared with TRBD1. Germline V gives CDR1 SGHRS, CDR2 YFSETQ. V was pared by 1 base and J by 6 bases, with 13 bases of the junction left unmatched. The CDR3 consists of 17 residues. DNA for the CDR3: TGCGCCAGCAGCTTGTCACCCGGGACAGGGAGTCGAGATGGCTACACCTTC. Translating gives CASSLSPGTGSRDGYTF.

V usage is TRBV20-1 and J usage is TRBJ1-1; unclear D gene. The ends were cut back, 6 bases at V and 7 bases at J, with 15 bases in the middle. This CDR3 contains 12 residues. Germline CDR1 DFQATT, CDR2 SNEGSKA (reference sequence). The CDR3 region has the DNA TGCAGTGCCCTCCCCCAGAGAGTTGAAGCTTTCTTT. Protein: CSALPQRVEAFF.

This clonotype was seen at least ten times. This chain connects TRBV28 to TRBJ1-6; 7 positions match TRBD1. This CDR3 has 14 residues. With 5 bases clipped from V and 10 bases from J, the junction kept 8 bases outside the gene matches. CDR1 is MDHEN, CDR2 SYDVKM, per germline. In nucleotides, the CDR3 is TGTGCCAGCAGTCACGACAGGGAAAGGTCACCCCTCCACTTT. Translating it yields CASSHDRERSPLHF.

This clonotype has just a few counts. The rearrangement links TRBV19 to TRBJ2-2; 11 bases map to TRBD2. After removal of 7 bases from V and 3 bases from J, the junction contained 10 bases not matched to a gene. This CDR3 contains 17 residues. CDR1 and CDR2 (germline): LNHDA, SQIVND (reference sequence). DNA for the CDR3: TGTGCCAGTAAAAGATATAGCGGGAGGGCCGACACCGGGGAGCTGTTTTTT. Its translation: CASKRYSGRADTGELFF.

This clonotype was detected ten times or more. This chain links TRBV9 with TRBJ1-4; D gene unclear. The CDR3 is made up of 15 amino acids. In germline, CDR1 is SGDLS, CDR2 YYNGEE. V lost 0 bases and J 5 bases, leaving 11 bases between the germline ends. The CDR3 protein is CASSVGGSENEKLFF. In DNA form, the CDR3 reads TGTGCCAGCAGCGTAGGTGGCAGCGAAAATGAAAAACTGTTTTTT.

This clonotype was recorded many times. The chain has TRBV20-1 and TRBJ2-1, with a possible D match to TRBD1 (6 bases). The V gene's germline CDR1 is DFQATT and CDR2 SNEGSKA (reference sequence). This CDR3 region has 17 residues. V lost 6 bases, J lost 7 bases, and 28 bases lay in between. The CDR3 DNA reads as TGCAGTGCCATCCCCCCCTTGGGGGCCAGCCGATTTAATGAGCAGTTCTTC. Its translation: CSAIPPLGASRFNEQFF.

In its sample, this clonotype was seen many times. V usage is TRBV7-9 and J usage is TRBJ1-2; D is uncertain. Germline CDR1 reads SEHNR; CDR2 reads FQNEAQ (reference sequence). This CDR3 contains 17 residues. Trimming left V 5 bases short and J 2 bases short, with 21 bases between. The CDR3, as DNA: TGTGCCAGCAGCCCGGTGACTTGGGCAGCCTACAACTATGGCTACACCTTC. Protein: CASSPVTWAAYNYGYTF.

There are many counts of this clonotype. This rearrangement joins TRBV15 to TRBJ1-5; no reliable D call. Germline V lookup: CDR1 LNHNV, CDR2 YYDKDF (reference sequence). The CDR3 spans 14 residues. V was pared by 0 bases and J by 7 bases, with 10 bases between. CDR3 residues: CATSRDVSSQPQHF. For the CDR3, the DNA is TGTGCCACCAGCAGAGATGTGTCGAGCCAGCCCCAGCATTTT.